This entry describes one T cell receptor (beta chain). As yet, its antigen is unknown. Assay used: immunoSEQ multiplex PCR; TCRdb lists only in-frame clones, some missing. The table has roughly 120,000 clones, 80% to 95% seen once. CDR1 MNHEY and CDR2 SMNVEV come from the germline V gene (reference sequence). Deletions cut 1 base from V and 11 bases from J, with 20 bases between. The CDR3 is 15 residues long. The data were taken from a study of T cell responses to AZD1222 COVID-19 vaccine. Whole-study findings and limits: Clonal diversity may have been underestimated in mostly white British donors. The repertoires were collected only after the peak T cell response.

Some second doses came at about 4 weeks and others at about 12 weeks; these were pooled. This clonotype originated in an adult who received the AZD1222 COVID-19 vaccine. The specimen comprised peripheral blood, sampled 28 days after the second AZD1222 dose. The V gene is TRBV27, the J gene TRBJ1-1; D not resolved. CDR3 nucleotide sequence: TGTGCCAGCAGTTTATTCGGTACTTACCCCCGGCGGGCTTTCTTT. Translated, it gives CASSLFGTYPRRAFF.